This T cell receptor beta chain was recovered during a study of shared clonotypes between healthy human individuals. Repertoires were generated with immunoSEQ multiplex PCR, while TCRdb's copy carries only in-frame clones and drops some. Of more than 2 million clones in the sample, 90% to 95% were seen once. Naive-designated CD8 cells lacked CD45RO, were positively enriched for CCR7, and omitted terminally differentiated effector memory CD45RA+ cells. The germline gives CDR1 MNHEY, CDR2 SMNVEV (reference sequence). V gave up 3 bases and J gave up 6 bases, with 9 bases separating them. The CDR3 sequence is 12 residues long.

The TCR originated in a man aged 18 to 35 in good health. Some clones in this sample may be carry-over from other donors' samples. The chain combines TRBV27 with TRBJ2-7; possibly TRBD1 for D (6 bases). The material sequenced was naive CD8+ T cells from PBMCs. CDR3 loop: CASSFQGSEQYF. CDR3 DNA sequence: TGTGCCAGCAGTTTCCAGGGGAGCGAGCAGTACTTC.